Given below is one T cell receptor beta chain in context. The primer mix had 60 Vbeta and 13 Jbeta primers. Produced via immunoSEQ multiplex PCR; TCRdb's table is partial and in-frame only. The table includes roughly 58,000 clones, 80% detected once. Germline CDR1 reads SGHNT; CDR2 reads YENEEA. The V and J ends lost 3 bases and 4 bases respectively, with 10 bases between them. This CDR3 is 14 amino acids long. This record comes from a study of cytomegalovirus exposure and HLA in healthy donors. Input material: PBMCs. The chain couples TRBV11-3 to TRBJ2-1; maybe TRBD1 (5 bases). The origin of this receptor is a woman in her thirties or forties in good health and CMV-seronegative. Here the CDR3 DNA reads TGTGCCAGCAGCTTGTCACAGGTGTACAATGAGCAGTTCTTC. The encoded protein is CASSLSQVYNEQFF. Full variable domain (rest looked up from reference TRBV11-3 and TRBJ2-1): EAGVVQSPRYKIIEKKQPVAFWCNPISGHNTLYWYLQNLGQGPELLIRYENEEAVDDSQLPKDRFSAERLKGVDSTLKIQPAELGDSAVYLCASSLSQVYNEQFFGPGTRLTVL.